A selection of T cell receptor beta chains follows, all from one sample in a study of blood T cell repertoires in COVID-19. Assay: immunoSEQ multiplex PCR; the TCRdb copy retains only in-frame clones and omits some. The sample lists 200,000 to 250,000 clones; around 91% were seen once. Source material: PBMCs or T cells enriched from blood (not recorded which). The receptors here all came from a man under 40 who had been exposed to COVID-19. Each CDR3 is given with its conserved first and last residue. A D gene is named only where the DNA matches it firmly. Part of the rows lack a size; the others show once, few, many or a class for expanded clones.

v_call	clone_size	d_call	cdr3_length	j_call	cdr3_nt	cdr3_aa
TRBV7-6	.	.	14	TRBJ2-3	TGTGCCAGCAGCTTGGGGGGGCTGGCAGATACGCAGTATTTT	CASSLGGLADTQYF
TRBV11-3	.	.	14	TRBJ1-6	TGTGCCAGCAGCTTAGGACAGGAGGATTCACCCCTCCACTTT	CASSLGQEDSPLHF
TRBV12-5	.	TRBD1	14	TRBJ1-5	TGTGCTAGTGGTTCCGGGACAGCAAATCAGCCCCAGCATTTT	CASGSGTANQPQHF
TRBV9	few	.	15	TRBJ1-6	TGTGCCAGCAGCGCCAGGGCTTTGGGTAATTCACCCCTCCACTTT	CASSARALGNSPLHF
TRBV4-2	.	.	16	TRBJ1-5	TGTGCCAGCAGCCAAGAAGGGAGACACCCCAATCAGCCCCAGCATTTT	CASSQEGRHPNQPQHF
TRBV27	.	.	15	TRBJ1-1	TGTGCCAGCAGTACTTCCAGGGGATTAAGCACTGAAGCTTTCTTT	CASSTSRGLSTEAFF
TRBV10-1	.	TRBD1	16	TRBJ1-4	TGCGCCAGCAGTGAGTCCCGGGACAGGGCCTATGAAAAACTGTTTTTT	CASSESRDRAYEKLFF
TRBV5-1	.	.	15	TRBJ2-3	TGCGCCAGCAGCTTGGTGGCGGGGCAAACAGATACGCAGTATTTT	CASSLVAGQTDTQYF
TRBV16	.	.	16	TRBJ1-5	TGTGCCAGCAGCCAATCCGGGGGGCCGAGCAATCAGCCCCAGCATTTT	CASSQSGGPSNQPQHF
TRBV21-1	few	.	10	TRBJ2-1	TGTGCCAGCAGTGCGGGACAGGAGTTCTTC	CASSAGQEFF